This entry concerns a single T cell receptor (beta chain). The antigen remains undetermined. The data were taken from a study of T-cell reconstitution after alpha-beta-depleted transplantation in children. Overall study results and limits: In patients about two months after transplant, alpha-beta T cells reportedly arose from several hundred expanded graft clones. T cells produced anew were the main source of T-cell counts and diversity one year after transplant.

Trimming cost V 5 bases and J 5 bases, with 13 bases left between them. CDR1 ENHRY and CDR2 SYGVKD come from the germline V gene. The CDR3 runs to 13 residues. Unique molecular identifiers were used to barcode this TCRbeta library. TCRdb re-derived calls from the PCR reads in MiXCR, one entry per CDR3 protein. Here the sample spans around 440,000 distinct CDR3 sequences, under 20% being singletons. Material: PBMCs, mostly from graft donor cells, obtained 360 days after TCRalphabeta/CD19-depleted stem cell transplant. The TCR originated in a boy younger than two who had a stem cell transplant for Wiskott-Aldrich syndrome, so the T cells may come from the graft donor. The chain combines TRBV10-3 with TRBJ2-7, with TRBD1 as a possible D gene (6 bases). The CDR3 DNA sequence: TGTGCCATCAGTTACCAGGGGAACCACGAGCAGTACTTC. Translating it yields CAISYQGNHEQYF.